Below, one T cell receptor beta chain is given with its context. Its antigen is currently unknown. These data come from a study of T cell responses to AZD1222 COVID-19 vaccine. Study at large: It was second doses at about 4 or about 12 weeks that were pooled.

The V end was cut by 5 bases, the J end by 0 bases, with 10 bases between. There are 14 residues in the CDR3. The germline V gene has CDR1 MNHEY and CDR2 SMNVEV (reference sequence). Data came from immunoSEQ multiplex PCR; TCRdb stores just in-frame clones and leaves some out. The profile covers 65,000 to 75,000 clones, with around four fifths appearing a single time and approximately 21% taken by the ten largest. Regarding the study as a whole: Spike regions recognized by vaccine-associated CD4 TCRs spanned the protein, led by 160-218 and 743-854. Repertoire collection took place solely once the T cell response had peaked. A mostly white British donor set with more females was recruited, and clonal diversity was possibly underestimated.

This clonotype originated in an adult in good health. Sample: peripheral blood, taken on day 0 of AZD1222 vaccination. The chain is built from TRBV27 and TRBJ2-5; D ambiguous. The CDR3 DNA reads TGTGCCAGCAGTAATCTCGGGTACCAAGAGACCCAGTACTTC. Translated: CASSNLGYQETQYF.